Following are 2 T cell receptor beta chains from one sample sequenced in a study of T cells in Graves' hyperthyroidism and ophthalmopathy. The TCR beta CDR3 regions underwent amplification using RNA transcripts as the source. HTBI primers were employed in a first-round RT-PCR of the TCR CDR3. MiXCR, run by TCRdb on the multiplex PCR reads, gives a single entry per CDR3 protein. The sample lists hundreds of thousands of distinct CDR3 sequences; around 13% were seen once. Sequenced sample: blood. The receptors come from a woman under 30 with Graves' hyperthyroidism.

This clonotype appeared many times. The V call is TRBV7-9, the J call TRBJ2-1; 9 nucleotides match TRBD2. V shed 2 bases and J 9 bases; nucleotides not matched to a gene: 8. The germline V gene has CDR1 SEHNR and CDR2 FQNEAQ (reference sequence). The CDR3 extends over 15 amino acids. Here the CDR3 reads CASSLPSGKGVEQFF. As DNA, the CDR3 is TGTGCCAGCAGCTTACCTAGCGGGAAAGGTGTTGAGCAGTTCTTC.

As for this clonotype: One base away lies a much larger clone, so this may be a sequencing read error. The chain uses TRBV6-2 or TRBV6-3 and TRBJ1-5, with unresolved D. V lost 5 bases, J lost 0 bases, and 11 bases lay in between. This CDR3 region has 15 residues. Germline CDR1 MNHEY, CDR2 SVGEGT. The CDR3 DNA reads TGTGCCAGCAGTCCGACGGGGTTTAGCAATCAGCCCCAGCATTTT. The encoded protein is CASSPTGFSNQPQHF.